Detailed here is one T cell receptor (beta chain). The antigen is undetermined. One entry per CDR3 protein results from TCRdb running MiXCR on the reads. The table has more than 400,000 distinct CDR3 sequences, more than 25% seen once; the top ten hold about 12%. This entry belongs to a study of T cell repertoires in cytomegalovirus infection. Turning to the study itself: Signatures in public TCR beta sequences pointed to both CMV infection and matching HLA type.

Study-level points and caveats: In two of eight donors, the top clonotype was HLA-C-restricted CMV-specific.

This receptor was taken from a human donor in good health (CMV status not recorded). Some clones in this sample may be carry-over from other donors' samples. The sample comprised PBMCs.

The CDR3 spells CSVGGLGEQFF. DNA of the CDR3: TGCAGCGTTGGGGGTCTTGGTGAGCAGTTCTTC. V gene TRBV29-1 combines with J gene TRBJ2-1, with no clear D. V shed 4 bases and J shed 9 bases, with 10 bases lying between them. CDR1 SQVTM and CDR2 ANQGSEA come from the germline V gene. This CDR3 has 11 amino acids.